These 11 T cell receptor beta chains share one sample of origin, sequenced in a study of blood T cell repertoires in COVID-19. Profiled with immunoSEQ multiplex PCR; TCRdb holds only in-frame clones, not every one. The table records about 120,000 clones, around 80% of them present only once. Source material: peripheral blood. The source of these receptors is a man aged 60-69 years with active or convalescent COVID-19.

J is TRBJ2-1 and V is TRBV7-3; D gene ambiguous. The CDR3 loop spans 14 amino acids. The germline V gene has CDR1 SGHTA and CDR2 FQGTGA. The V end lost 1 base, the J end lost 5 bases, and 9 bases lay between the germline ends. CDR3 coding DNA: TGTGCCAGCAGCTTAATGCTCGGAGACAATGAGCAGTTCTTC. It encodes CASSLMLGDNEQFF.

The chain has TRBV5-6 and TRBJ2-7, with TRBD2 as a possible D gene (7 bases). Looked up from germline, CDR1 is SGHDT and CDR2 is YYEEEE. The CDR3 runs to 17 residues. Trimming took 2 bases from V and 5 from J, leaving 23 bases between them. The DNA of the CDR3 is TGTGCCAGCAGCTTACGGGGGGCGGGAGTATGGGCCCACGAGCAGTACTTC. It specifies CASSLRGAGVWAHEQYF.

This clone was seen only a few times. The chain recombines TRBV30 with TRBJ1-1, with a weak D call TRBD1 (5 bases). In germline, CDR1 is GTSNPN, CDR2 SVGIG (reference sequence). CDR3 length: 12 residues. The ends were cut back, 2 bases at V and 11 bases at J, with 15 bases in the middle. The CDR3 bases are TGTGCCTGGAGTTCCAGGGCAAGAATGGCTTTCTTT. Protein: CAWSSRARMAFF.

DNA of the CDR3: TGTGCCAGCAGCGTAGAGCAACGCTCTGAAGCTTTCTTT. Translation: CASSVEQRSEAFF. V usage is TRBV9 and J usage is TRBJ1-1; D remains unclear. Trimming stripped 0 bases from V and 6 bases from J, with 9 bases between. In germline, CDR1 is SGDLS, CDR2 YYNGEE. This CDR3 has 13 amino acids.

The chain couples TRBV7-9 to TRBJ1-1, with no clear D. This CDR3 region has 12 residues. Per germline, CDR1 SEHNR and CDR2 FQNEAQ (reference sequence). V was trimmed by 3 bases and J by 1 base, leaving 3 bases between them. CDR3 nucleotides: TGTGCCAGCAGCTTTCAGAACACTGAAGCTTTCTTT. It is translated as CASSFQNTEAFF.

The V gene is TRBV28, the J gene TRBJ1-5; D gene uncertain. Germline V gene sequence: CDR1 MDHEN, CDR2 SYDVKM. Trimming shortened V by 5 bases and J by 9 bases, and 17 bases separated the two germline ends. This CDR3 is built from 14 residues. Here the CDR3 reads CASSLHGRVRPQHF. CDR3 nucleotide sequence: TGTGCCAGCAGTCTTCACGGGAGGGTCAGGCCCCAGCATTTT.

This clone was recorded a few times. The chain recombines TRBV27 with TRBJ2-7, with 9 bases matching TRBD1. The V gene end was trimmed by 2 bases and the J gene end by 6 bases; junction bases not matched to a gene: 8. The CDR3 contains 15 residues. CDR1 is MNHEY, CDR2 SMNVEV, per germline (reference sequence). CDR3 coding DNA: TGTGCCAGCAGTTTAAACCGGGACAGGGATCGCGAGCAGTACTTC. It codes for CASSLNRDRDREQYF.

The chain recombines TRBV11-1 with TRBJ2-4; 10 bases are a match to TRBD2. CDR3 size: 15 residues. In germline, CDR1 is SGHAT, CDR2 FQDESV (reference sequence). With 5 bases clipped from V and 1 base from J, the junction kept 2 bases outside the gene matches. Here the CDR3 reads CASSQREGAKNIQYF. CDR3 DNA sequence: TGTGCCAGCAGCCAGCGGGAGGGCGCCAAAAACATTCAGTACTTC.

This chain joins TRBV24-1 and TRBJ2-1; D is possibly TRBD1 (6 bases). Germline-derived CDR1 and CDR2 are KGHDR and SFDVKD. V lost 9 bases, J lost 4 bases, and 15 bases lay in between. The length of the CDR3 is 14 residues. The chain's CDR3 is CATSGEGDYNEQFF. The CDR3 DNA sequence: TGTGCCACCTCTGGAGAGGGGGATTACAATGAGCAGTTCTTC.

The chain carries TRBV5-1 and TRBJ2-3; 8 bases are a match to TRBD2. V was pared by 1 base and J by 5 bases, with 6 bases of the junction left unmatched. CDR1 is SGHRS and CDR2 is YFSETQ in the germline V gene. This CDR3 has 15 amino acids. The CDR3: CASSLPGGPGDTQYF. The CDR3 DNA follows: TGCGCCAGCAGCTTGCCGGGAGGGCCGGGAGATACGCAGTATTTT.

V gene TRBV12-3 or TRBV12-4 combines with J gene TRBJ1-4; 7 nucleotides match TRBD1. This CDR3 has 13 amino acids. Trimming took 7 bases from V and 6 from J; bases not matched to a gene: 5. In DNA form, the CDR3 reads TGTGCCAGCACCTCGACAGGGTATGAAAAACTGTTTTTT. This sequence encodes CASTSTGYEKLFF.